The present T cell receptor beta chain was sequenced within a study of early T cells in non-severe SARS-CoV-2 infection. For the study at large: Chains were unpaired, as sequencing was done on bulk RNA from unsorted whole blood.

Individual cDNA molecules each received unique molecular identifiers attached to them. TCRdb called the 5' RACE reads again in MiXCR, with one record for every CDR3 protein. Here the sample spans fewer than 130,000 distinct CDR3 sequences, roughly 12% being singletons. This clonotype came up a few times. The V gene lost 2 bases and the J gene lost 2 bases, with 12 bases spanning the gap. The CDR3 length is 15 residues. This clonotype originated in an adult who was a healthcare worker with PCR-confirmed SARS-CoV-2 infection or an uninfected control (not recorded which). This material consisted of whole blood, taken at baseline. V gene TRBV12-3 or TRBV12-4 combines with J gene TRBJ1-2; D is perhaps TRBD1 (5 bases). CDR3 DNA: TGTGCCAGCAGTTTACGAGGGGTCGTCAACTATGGCTACACCTTC. Translating it yields CASSLRGVVNYGYTF.